This passage covers 10 T cell receptor beta chains from one sample sequenced in a study of beta chain features in type 1 diabetes. Every isolated RNA sample was fully reverse transcribed, so sequencing captured expressed TCRB transcripts. Using immunoSEQ multiplex PCR, the repertoire was profiled, and TCRdb retains in-frame clones only, with some absent. This sample has more than 55,000 clones, with around half found just once. Overall study findings and caveats: Type 1 diabetes patients had moderately but significantly shorter TCRB CDR3s in all four CD4+ subsets.

The antigens of these receptors remain unknown. Sequencing was done on a sample of Tregs from blood. The source is a woman aged 40 to 55 with type 1 diabetes.

The chain links TRBV7-9 to TRBJ1-1; D possibly corresponds to TRBD1 (5 bases). Germline lookup yields CDR1 SEHNR and CDR2 FQNEAQ (reference sequence). This CDR3 region has 12 residues. V lost 4 bases to trimming and J lost 11 bases, with 14 bases between them. DNA for the CDR3: TGTGCCAGCAGCTCGGGGGGTAGGGAGGCTTTCTTT. It translates to CASSSGGREAFF. The full variable domain, completed using reference TRBV7-9 and TRBJ1-1, is DTGVSQNPRHKITKRGQNVTFRCDPISEHNRLYWYRQTLGQGPEFLTYFQNEAQLEKSRLLSDRFSAERPKGSFSTLEIQRTEQGDSAMYLCASSSGGREAFFGQGTRLTVV.

The genes are TRBV7-2 and TRBJ1-4; perhaps TRBD1 as D (5 bases). The V gene lost 4 bases and the J gene lost 4 bases, with 13 bases spanning the gap. CDR1 is SGHTA, CDR2 FQGNSA, per germline. This CDR3 is 15 amino acids long. CDR3 coding DNA: TGTGCCAGCAGCTCCTTTGGGGGGAGTAATGAAAAACTGTTTTTT. Its translation: CASSSFGGSNEKLFF.

This clone was seen a few times. The chain joins TRBV6-5 to TRBJ1-3; D call uncertain. V was shortened by 2 bases and J by 0 bases, with 8 bases between the two germline ends. Germline V lookup: CDR1 MNHEY, CDR2 SVGAGI. CDR3 length: 15 residues. The CDR3 nucleotides read TGTGCCAGCAGTTACCAAGAGGGCTCTGGAAACACCATATATTTT. Its protein is CASSYQEGSGNTIYF.

V is TRBV4-3 and J is TRBJ1-1; TRBD1 agrees at 8 bases. Per germline, CDR1 LGHNA and CDR2 YSLEER. V shed 7 bases, J shed 4 bases, and the junction held 5 bases outside the gene matches. CDR3 length equals 13 residues. The chain's CDR3 is CASTLDRGTEAFF. The CDR3 DNA follows: TGCGCCAGCACCCTAGACAGGGGCACTGAAGCTTTCTTT.

The chain joins TRBV7-2 to TRBJ1-1; 9 positions agree with TRBD1. CDR1 is SGHTA, CDR2 FQGNSA, per germline. The junction had 2 bases not matched to a gene; V was cut back by 5 bases and J by 4 bases. CDR3 length equals 13 residues. CDR3 sequence: CASSQTGGTEAFF. The CDR3 DNA follows: TGTGCCAGCAGCCAGACAGGGGGCACTGAAGCTTTCTTT.

This clone was detected once. V and J are TRBV2 and TRBJ1-5; no clear D. Germline V gene data show CDR1 as SNHLY and CDR2 as FYNNEI. V was cut by 4 bases and J by 4 bases, with 11 bases left in between. This CDR3 contains 14 residues. The CDR3 DNA reads as TGTGCCAGCAGTGGCTCAGGCCGAAATCAGCCCCAGCATTTT. The encoded protein is CASSGSGRNQPQHF.

Only a few counts were recorded for this clone. This chain connects TRBV7-2 to TRBJ2-3, with 8 bases that match TRBD2. Germline CDR1 reads SGHTA; CDR2 reads FQGNSA. CDR3 length: 17 residues. Trimming took 3 bases from V and 1 from J; bases not matched to a gene: 9. The CDR3 DNA reads as TGTGCCAGCAGCTTGCGGGCCTCAGCGGGAGGCACAGATACGCAGTATTTT. It translates to CASSLRASAGGTDTQYF.

CDR3 in amino acids: CASSNGQVSLNTEAFF. CDR3 coding DNA: TGTGCCAGCAGCAACGGACAGGTGTCATTGAACACTGAAGCTTTCTTT. The chain recombines TRBV5-6 with TRBJ1-1; 7 bases align to TRBD1. Germline CDR1 is SGHDT and CDR2 is YYEEEE. The CDR3 has 16 residues. Germline trimming cut 4 bases from V and 0 bases from J; bases unmatched to any gene: 9.

CDR3: CATSRDYRQETQYF. The CDR3 DNA reads as TGTGCCACCAGCAGAGATTATCGCCAAGAGACCCAGTACTTC. The chain recombines TRBV15 with TRBJ2-5; D remains unclear. The CDR3 extends over 14 amino acids. The V and J ends lost 0 bases and 1 base respectively, with 6 bases between them. Germline V gives CDR1 LNHNV, CDR2 YYDKDF (reference sequence).

This clone has more than one count but fewer than ten. V is TRBV7-2 and J is TRBJ2-5; tentative D call: TRBD2 (5 bases). The CDR3 covers 14 residues. Germline lookup yields CDR1 SGHTA and CDR2 FQGNSA. V lost 0 bases to trimming and J lost 4 bases, with 9 bases between them. CDR3 amino acids: CASSLAGVLETQYF. In nucleotides, the CDR3 is TGTGCCAGCAGCTTAGCGGGAGTACTAGAGACCCAGTACTTC.